This T cell receptor beta chain was sequenced for a study of blood T cell repertoires in COVID-19. On the study more broadly: T cells, B-cell-depleted T cells, or PBMCs provided the cDNA or gDNA that served as material.

The CDR3 is made up of 11 amino acids. Trimming cost V 3 bases and J 7 bases, with 5 bases left between them. Germline CDR1 MDHEN, CDR2 SYDVKM. As handled by the study authors: From reference gene primer amplification, estimates of nucleated cell counts were derived. Assay used: immunoSEQ multiplex PCR; TCRdb lists only in-frame clones, some missing. V and J calls and clone size are copied from that table; D and trimming were computed from the DNA. This sample has a few hundred thousand clones; more than 70% occur once, and the top ten carry more than 9%. Material for sequencing was peripheral blood. This chain joins TRBV28 and TRBJ2-3; unclear D gene. The sequence derives from a man at least 80 years old with acute or convalescent COVID-19. The CDR3 loop is CASSLAYTQYF. The CDR3 DNA reads TGTGCCAGCAGTTTGGCTTATACGCAGTATTTT.